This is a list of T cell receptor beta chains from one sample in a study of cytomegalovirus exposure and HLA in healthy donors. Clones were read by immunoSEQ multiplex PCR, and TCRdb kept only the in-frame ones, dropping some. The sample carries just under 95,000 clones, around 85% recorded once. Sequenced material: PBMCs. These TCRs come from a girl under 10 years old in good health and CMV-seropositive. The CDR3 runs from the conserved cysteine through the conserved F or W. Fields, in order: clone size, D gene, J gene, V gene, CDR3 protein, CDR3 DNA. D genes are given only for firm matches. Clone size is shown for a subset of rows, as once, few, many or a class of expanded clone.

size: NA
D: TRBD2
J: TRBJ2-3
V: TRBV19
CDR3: CASSGGAGSTDTQYF
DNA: TGTGCCAGTAGCGGGGGGGCGGGAAGCACAGATACGCAGTATTTT

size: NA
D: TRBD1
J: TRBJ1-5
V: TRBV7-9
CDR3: CASSLSGDSSYSNQPQHF
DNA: TGTGCCAGCAGCCTTAGCGGGGACAGCTCTTATAGCAATCAGCCCCAGCATTTT

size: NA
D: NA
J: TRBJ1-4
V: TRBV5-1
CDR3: CASSPRGANEKLFF
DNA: TGCGCCAGCAGCCCGCGGGGTGCTAATGAAAAACTGTTTTTT

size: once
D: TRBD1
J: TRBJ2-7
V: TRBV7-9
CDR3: CASRNDRGISYEQYF
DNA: TGTGCCAGCAGGAATGACAGGGGAATATCGTACGAGCAGTACTTC

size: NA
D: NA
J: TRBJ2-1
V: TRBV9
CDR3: CASNLAGPGEQFF
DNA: TGTGCCAGCAACCTGGCAGGGCCAGGGGAGCAGTTCTTC

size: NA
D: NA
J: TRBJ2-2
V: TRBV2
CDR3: CASSDLEPNTGELFF
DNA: TGTGCCAGCAGTGATTTGGAGCCGAACACCGGGGAGCTGTTTTTT

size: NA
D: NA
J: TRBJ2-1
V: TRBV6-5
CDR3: CASSSTSYNEQFF
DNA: TGTGCCAGCAGCTCCACATCCTACAATGAGCAGTTCTTC

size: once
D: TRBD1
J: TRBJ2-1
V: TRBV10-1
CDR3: CASSPGQSVYNEQFF
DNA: TGCGCCAGCAGCCCGGGACAGTCCGTCTACAATGAGCAGTTCTTC

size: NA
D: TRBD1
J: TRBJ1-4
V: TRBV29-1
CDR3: CSVVVETGSNEKLFF
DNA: TGCAGCGTTGTGGTAGAGACAGGGTCTAATGAAAAACTGTTTTTT

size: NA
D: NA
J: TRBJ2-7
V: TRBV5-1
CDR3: CASSSAGAGKQYF
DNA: TGCGCCAGCAGCTCAGCAGGGGCTGGGAAGCAGTACTTC

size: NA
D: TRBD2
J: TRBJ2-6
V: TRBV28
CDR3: CASSSPSGRASGANVLTF
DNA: TGTGCCAGCAGTTCTCCTAGCGGGAGGGCTTCTGGGGCCAACGTCCTGACTTTC

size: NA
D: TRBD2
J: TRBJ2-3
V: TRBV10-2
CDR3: CASRWASGIGTDTQYF
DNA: TGCGCCAGCAGGTGGGCTAGCGGGATTGGCACAGATACGCAGTATTTT

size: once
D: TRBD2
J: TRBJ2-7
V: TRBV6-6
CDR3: CASNPGGPLYEQYF
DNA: TGTGCCAGCAATCCGGGAGGGCCTCTCTACGAGCAGTACTTC

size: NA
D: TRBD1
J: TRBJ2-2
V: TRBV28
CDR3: CASRTGAPGELFF
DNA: TGTGCCAGCAGGACAGGGGCCCCCGGGGAGCTGTTTTTT

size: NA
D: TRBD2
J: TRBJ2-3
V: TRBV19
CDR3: CASTISPREVDTQYF
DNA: TGTGCCAGTACCATATCCCCACGGGAGGTAGATACGCAGTATTTT

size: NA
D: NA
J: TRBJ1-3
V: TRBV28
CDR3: CASSLTFVFRIGSGNTIYF
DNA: TGTGCCAGCAGTTTGACTTTTGTTTTCCGAATCGGGTCTGGAAACACCATATATTTT

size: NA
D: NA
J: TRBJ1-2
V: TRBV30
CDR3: CAWSSGTYGYTF
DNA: TGTGCCTGGAGCTCCGGGACATATGGCTACACCTTC

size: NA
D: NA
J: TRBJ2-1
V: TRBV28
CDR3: CASSFWSRTYNEQFF
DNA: TGTGCCAGCAGTTTTTGGTCCAGAACCTACAATGAGCAGTTCTTC

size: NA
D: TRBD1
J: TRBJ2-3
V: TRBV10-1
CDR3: CASSESQGATDTQYF
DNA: TGCGCCAGCAGTGAGTCCCAGGGGGCCACAGATACGCAGTATTTT

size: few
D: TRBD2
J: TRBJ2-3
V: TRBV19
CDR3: CASSIGGTSRRGDTQYF
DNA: TGTGCCAGTAGTATTGGGGGGACTAGTAGGAGGGGAGATACGCAGTATTTT

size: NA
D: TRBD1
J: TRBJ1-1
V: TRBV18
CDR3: CASSQGATTEAFF
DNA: TGTGCCAGCTCACAGGGGGCAACCACTGAAGCTTTCTTT

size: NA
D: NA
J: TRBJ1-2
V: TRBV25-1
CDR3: CASSVGGGRGYTF
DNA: TGTGCCAGCAGTGTGGGGGGTGGTCGCGGCTACACCTTC

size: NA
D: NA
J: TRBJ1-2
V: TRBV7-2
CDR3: CASSLDSVWGYTF
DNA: TGTGCCAGCAGCTTAGACTCCGTATGGGGCTACACCTTC

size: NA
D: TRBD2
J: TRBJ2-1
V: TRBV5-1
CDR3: CASSLAGGFPGEQFF
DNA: TGCGCCAGCAGCTTGGCCGGGGGGTTTCCAGGTGAGCAGTTCTTC

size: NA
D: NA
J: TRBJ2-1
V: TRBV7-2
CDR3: CASSLDALRNEQFF
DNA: TGTGCCAGCAGCTTAGACGCGCTGCGCAATGAGCAGTTCTTC

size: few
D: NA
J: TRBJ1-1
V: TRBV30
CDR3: CAWSPRVGGTEAFF
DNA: TGTGCCTGGAGCCCGAGGGTCGGGGGGACTGAAGCTTTCTTT

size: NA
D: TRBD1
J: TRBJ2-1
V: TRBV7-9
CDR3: CASSPTGMSSYNEQFF
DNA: TGTGCCAGCAGCCCGACAGGGATGAGCTCCTACAATGAGCAGTTCTTC

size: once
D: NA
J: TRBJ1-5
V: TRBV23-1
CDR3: CASSPGGVRNQPQHF
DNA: TGCGCCAGCAGTCCCGGGGGGGTACGCAATCAGCCCCAGCATTTT